This entry lists 29 T cell receptor beta chains sequenced from one sample in a study of T cell responses to AZD1222 COVID-19 vaccine. TCRdb's table, derived via immunoSEQ multiplex PCR, lists solely in-frame clones and lacks some. The repertoire holds about 150,000 clones, 75% to 85% seen once, with 4.1% in the top ten. The source material was peripheral blood, sampled on day 0 of MenACWY control vaccination. These TCRs come from an adult in good health.

This chain links TRBV10-1 with TRBJ2-1; D is perhaps TRBD1 (5 bases). This CDR3 has 14 amino acids. Germline loops: CDR1 WNHNN, CDR2 SYGVQD (reference sequence). Trimming left V 4 bases short and J 0 bases short, with 7 bases between. CDR3 sequence reads: CASSAGSSYNEQFF. The CDR3 DNA follows: TGCGCCAGCAGTGCAGGGTCCTCCTACAATGAGCAGTTCTTC.

The chain joins TRBV5-5 to TRBJ2-7, with D perhaps matching TRBD1 (5 bases). V shed 7 bases and J shed 2 bases, with 16 bases lying between them. The germline CDR1 and CDR2 sequences are SGHKS and YYEKEE (reference sequence). This CDR3 region has 14 residues. The CDR3 DNA is TGTGCCAGCGCCCAAGCAGGGCTTACCTACGAGCAGTACTTC. It translates to CASAQAGLTYEQYF.

The rearrangement links TRBV19 to TRBJ2-5; a possible D gene is TRBD1 (7 bases). CDR1 and CDR2 from the germline V gene are LNHDA and SQIVND (reference sequence). Trimming pared 7 bases from V and 2 bases from J, leaving 26 bases between. The CDR3 extends over 18 amino acids. The CDR3 here is CASTAPRVAGGGQETQYF. CDR3 coding DNA: TGTGCCAGTACCGCTCCTCGGGTCGCAGGGGGAGGACAAGAGACCCAGTACTTC.

The chain recombines TRBV7-9 with TRBJ1-2; D gene ambiguous. V was clipped by 4 bases and J by 8 bases, with 11 bases between them. The germline V gene has CDR1 SEHNR and CDR2 FQNEAQ (reference sequence). The CDR3 sequence is 12 residues long. In DNA form, the CDR3 reads TGTGCCAGCAGCTACGGGGAGGGCGGCTACACCTTC. Protein sequence: CASSYGEGGYTF.

The V gene is TRBV29-1, the J gene TRBJ2-7; D unclear. Trimming removed 1 base from V and 4 bases from J, with 11 bases in between. Germline CDR1 SQVTM, CDR2 ANQGSEA. This CDR3 contains 13 residues. The CDR3 region is CSVEGDARYEQYF. CDR3 coding DNA: TGCAGCGTTGAAGGCGACGCCAGATACGAGCAGTACTTC.

The rearrangement links TRBV24-1 to TRBJ2-2; TRBD2 is a possible D gene (6 bases). The CDR3 has 12 residues. V was pared by 5 bases and J by 8 bases, with 8 bases between. Germline V CDR1 and CDR2: KGHDR, SFDVKD. Written as DNA, the CDR3 is TGTGCCACCAGTGCCGGGGGAGGGGAGCTGTTTTTT. Translated: CATSAGGGELFF.

This clone was observed a single time. This chain uses TRBV20-1 with TRBJ2-5; maybe TRBD1 (5 bases). Per germline, CDR1 DFQATT and CDR2 SNEGSKA (reference sequence). This CDR3 is built from 11 residues. The CDR3 sequence is CSQGHRETQYF. CDR3 bases: TGCAGCCAAGGACATCGGGAGACCCAGTACTTC.

This clone is judged medium-sized. The chain couples TRBV6-1 to TRBJ2-1; the D call may be TRBD1 or TRBD2 (5 bases each). Germline V lookup: CDR1 MNHNS, CDR2 SASEGT. The ends were cut back, 3 bases at V and 13 bases at J, with 10 bases in the middle. This CDR3 is 11 amino acids long. CDR3 in amino acids: CASSEGPVQFF. DNA for the CDR3: TGTGCCAGCAGTGAGGGACCTGTTCAGTTCTTC.

This rearrangement joins TRBV3-1 (or the pseudogene TRBV3-2) to TRBJ1-2; 8 bases are shared with TRBD1. This CDR3 spans 12 amino acids. In germline, CDR1 is LGHDT, CDR2 YNNKEL (reference sequence). J gave up 9 bases and V 4 bases, and 4 bases lay outside the gene matches. CDR3 in DNA: TGTGCCAGCAGCCTCGGACAGGGTAGCTACACCTTC. Its translation: CASSLGQGSYTF.

The chain joins TRBV5-5 to TRBJ2-5; D ambiguous. The ends were cut back, 0 bases at V and 5 bases at J, with 2 bases in the middle. The V gene's germline CDR1 is SGHKS and CDR2 YYEKEE (reference sequence). This CDR3 region has 11 residues. DNA of the CDR3: TGTGCCAGCAGCTTGGCGGAGACCCAGTACTTC. Residues: CASSLAETQYF.

The chain is built from TRBV18 and TRBJ1-2; TRBD1 agrees at 7 bases. From germline, CDR1 is KGHSH and CDR2 LQKENI. The CDR3 contains 15 residues. V shed 1 base and J 5 bases; nucleotides not matched to a gene: 7. DNA for the CDR3: TGTGCCAGCTCACCACTGAGGGGGCAACAGTATGGCTACACCTTC. Amino acids: CASSPLRGQQYGYTF.

The chain employs TRBV4-1 and TRBJ1-1; D is undetermined. The CDR3 length is 14 residues. Germline V CDR1 and CDR2: MGHRA, YSYEKL. Trimming took 1 base from V and 0 from J, leaving 6 bases between them. DNA of the CDR3: TGCGCCAGCAGCCAAGGGACTGTGAACACTGAAGCTTTCTTT. This codes for CASSQGTVNTEAFF.

The V gene is TRBV18, the J gene TRBJ1-1; maybe TRBD1 (6 bases). Germline CDR1 KGHSH, CDR2 LQKENI. The V end was cut by 1 base, the J end by 2 bases, with 14 bases between. This CDR3 region has 16 residues. The CDR3, as DNA: TGTGCCAGCTCACCACGCGCGGGACATAGTAACACTGAAGCTTTCTTT. The encoded protein is CASSPRAGHSNTEAFF.

This rearrangement joins TRBV5-4 to TRBJ1-2; the D gene is possibly TRBD1 (6 bases). V was clipped by 7 bases and J by 6 bases, with 19 bases between them. There are 14 residues in the CDR3. CDR1 SGHNT and CDR2 YYREEE come from the germline V gene (reference sequence). In DNA, the CDR3 is TGTGCCAGCGGTCATATTACAGGGAGGAATGGCTACACCTTC. It translates to CASGHITGRNGYTF. Together with reference TRBV5-4 and TRBJ1-2, the CDR3 gives the full variable domain: ETGVTQSPTHLIKTRGQQVTLRCSSQSGHNTVSWYQQALGQGPQFIFQYYREEENGRGNFPPRFSGLQFPNYSSELNVNALELDDSALYLCASGHITGRNGYTFGSGTRLTVV.

The gene calls are TRBV2 and TRBJ2-7, with D unclear. CDR3 size: 13 residues. Germline V gives CDR1 SNHLY, CDR2 FYNNEI. Trimming took 4 bases from V and 3 from J, leaving 10 bases between them. CDR3 sequence (DNA): TGTGCCAGCAGTGGATCCTTGATCTACGAGCAGTACTTC. Amino acids: CASSGSLIYEQYF.

The chain has TRBV27 and TRBJ2-7; possibly TRBD1 or TRBD2 for D (5 bases each). CDR1 is MNHEY and CDR2 is SMNVEV in the germline V gene (reference sequence). V lost 5 bases and J 3 bases, leaving 11 bases between the germline ends. The CDR3 covers 13 residues. CDR3 sequence (DNA): TGTGCCAGCAGTATAGGGACCAGCTACGAGCAGTACTTC. This gives the protein CASSIGTSYEQYF.

The chain uses TRBV5-1 and TRBJ2-5, with TRBD2 identical over 7 bases. The junction had 4 bases not matched to a gene; V was cut back by 3 bases and J by 5 bases. CDR3 size: 13 residues. CDR1 and CDR2 from the germline V gene are SGHRS and YFSETQ. The CDR3 DNA sequence: TGCGCCAGCAGCTACGTCGGGGGGGAGACCCAGTACTTC. Protein sequence: CASSYVGGETQYF. Based on the CDR3 plus reference TRBV5-1 and TRBJ2-5, the full variable domain is KAGVTQTPRYLIKTRGQQVTLSCSPISGHRSVSWYQQTPGQGLQFLFEYFSETQRNKGNFPGRFSGRQFSNSRSEMNVSTLELGDSALYLCASSYVGGETQYFGPGTRLLVL.

This chain uses TRBV19 with TRBJ2-6; no definite D call. Germline values: CDR1 LNHDA, CDR2 SQIVND (reference sequence). V was trimmed by 4 bases and J by 0 bases, leaving 10 bases between them. The CDR3 runs to 16 residues. CDR3 DNA sequence: TGTGCCAGTAGTAAGTTTTTATCCTCTGGGGCCAACGTCCTGACTTTC. Amino acids: CASSKFLSSGANVLTF.

V and J are TRBV7-3 and TRBJ2-2, with D perhaps TRBD2 (7 bases). The CDR3 has 15 amino acids. Looked up from germline, CDR1 is SGHTA and CDR2 is FQGTGA. Trimming pared 8 bases from V and 0 bases from J, leaving 13 bases between. In nucleotides, the CDR3 is TGTGCCAGCGGTAGGGGGACTACGAACACCGGGGAGCTGTTTTTT. Residues: CASGRGTTNTGELFF.

This chain joins TRBV19 and TRBJ1-2; TRBD1 agrees at 7 bases. The CDR3 contains 14 residues. The V gene end was trimmed by 0 bases and the J gene end by 4 bases; junction bases not matched to a gene: 2. Germline loops: CDR1 LNHDA, CDR2 SQIVND (reference sequence). CDR3 residues: CASSIEGQSYGYTF. CDR3 in DNA: TGTGCCAGTAGTATAGAGGGACAGTCCTATGGCTACACCTTC.

Here the CDR3 DNA reads TGTGCCAGCAGTTTAATGGGGAGGGGTAGTGAAAAACTGTTTTTT. Translated: CASSLMGRGSEKLFF. V is TRBV27 and J is TRBJ1-4; possibly TRBD1 for D (5 bases). Germline V lookup: CDR1 MNHEY, CDR2 SMNVEV (reference sequence). The CDR3 is 15 residues long. The ends were cut back, 2 bases at V and 7 bases at J, with 14 bases in the middle.

The chain is built from TRBV7-6 and TRBJ1-3, with a weak D call TRBD1 (6 bases). Trimming stripped 3 bases from V and 0 bases from J, with 9 bases between. CDR1 and CDR2 from the germline V gene are SGHVS and FNYEAQ. This CDR3 is built from 15 residues. The CDR3 nucleotides are TGTGCCAGCAGCTTTGGACAGAGCTCTGGAAACACCATATATTTT. It specifies CASSFGQSSGNTIYF.

The CDR3 here is CASSLFTGTGDYTF. The CDR3 DNA follows: TGCGCCAGCAGCCTTTTCACCGGGACAGGGGACTACACCTTC. The chain is built from TRBV4-1 and TRBJ1-2; 10 nucleotides match TRBD1. The V gene's germline CDR1 is MGHRA and CDR2 YSYEKL. Trimming at V came to 4 bases and at J to 10 bases, leaving 9 bases not matched to a gene. CDR3 size: 14 residues.

The CDR3, as DNA: TGTGCCAGCAGCTTGGGGCAGGGGGGAGAGACCCAGTACTTC. As protein: CASSLGQGGETQYF. The V gene is TRBV5-5, the J gene TRBJ2-5; tentative D call: TRBD1 (7 bases). The ends were cut back, 0 bases at V and 4 bases at J, with 10 bases in the middle. CDR3 length: 14 amino acids. The germline gives CDR1 SGHKS, CDR2 YYEKEE (reference sequence).

The V and J genes are TRBV6-2 or TRBV6-3 and TRBJ2-7; 8 bases align to TRBD2. The junction had 3 bases not matched to a gene; V was cut back by 2 bases and J by 6 bases. Per the germline V gene, CDR1 is MNHEY and CDR2 is SVGEGT. The CDR3 is 13 residues long. CDR3 in amino acids: CASSYAGGPEQYF. CDR3 DNA sequence: TGTGCCAGCAGTTACGCGGGGGGCCCCGAGCAGTACTTC.

The gene calls are TRBV2 and TRBJ1-6; weak D call: TRBD1 (6 bases). The CDR3 is made up of 15 amino acids. CDR1 is SNHLY and CDR2 is FYNNEI in the germline V gene. The V end lost 9 bases, the J end lost 7 bases, and 19 bases lay between the germline ends. The CDR3: CASTINRVGNSPLHF. CDR3 in DNA: TGTGCCAGTACAATCAACAGGGTGGGGAATTCACCCCTCCACTTT.

CDR3 sequence (DNA): TGTGCCAGTAGACAGGGGTCTCTCTCTGGGGCCAACGTCCTGACTTTC. Its protein product is CASRQGSLSGANVLTF. V gene TRBV11-1 combines with J gene TRBJ2-6; TRBD1 matches at 8 bases. The CDR3 length is 16 residues. V was clipped by 9 bases and J by 0 bases; unmatched bases: 7. Germline V gene data show CDR1 as SGHAT and CDR2 as FQDESV (reference sequence).

The gene calls are TRBV18 and TRBJ2-5, with TRBD2 as a possible D gene (5 bases). Germline loops: CDR1 KGHSH, CDR2 LQKENI. The CDR3 spans 15 residues. Trimming shortened V by 3 bases and J by 5 bases, and 16 bases separated the two germline ends. CDR3 sequence reads: CASSPRTGKMETQYF. The DNA for the CDR3 is TGTGCCAGCTCACCCCGGACGGGAAAGATGGAGACCCAGTACTTC.

The genes are TRBV2 and TRBJ1-2, with a possible D match to TRBD1 (5 bases). CDR3 size: 16 residues. Per the germline V gene, CDR1 is SNHLY and CDR2 is FYNNEI. V was pared by 2 bases and J by 5 bases, with 18 bases between. The CDR3 nucleotides are TGTGCCAGCAGTGAATGGGGCAGGTTTCGATCTTATGGCTACACCTTC. Translated: CASSEWGRFRSYGYTF.